This TCR beta chain emerged from a study of blood T cell repertoires in COVID-19. Cohort allocation depended upon clinical history that participants reported. Regarding this clone: At one boundary the junction diverges from the germline segment, which might be a read error. Other DNA sequences in this specimen translate into the identical CDR3.

CDR1 and CDR2 from the germline V gene are SGHRS and YFSETQ. The CDR3 extends over 14 amino acids. As handled by the study authors: Using reference gene primer amplification, nucleated cell counts were estimated. Only in-frame clones appear in the TCRdb table, and some are missing; sequencing was by immunoSEQ multiplex PCR. V and J calls and clone size are those listed in that table; D and trimming were worked out from the DNA. The sample consists of a few hundred thousand clones, approximately 90% of them appearing once. The chain uses TRBV5-1 and TRBJ2-7; D is perhaps TRBD1 (6 bases). The origin of this receptor is a woman aged 55-70 years who had recovered from COVID-19. Material for sequencing was PBMCs or T cells enriched from blood (not recorded which). The CDR3 coding sequence is TGCGCCAGCAGCTTGCAGGGGCCGGCCTACGAGCAGTACTTT. This gives the protein CASSLQGPAYEQYF. Full variable domain (remainder filled in from reference TRBV5-1 and TRBJ2-7): KAGVTQTPRYLIKTRGQQVTLSCSPISGHRSVSWYQQTPGQGLQFLFEYFSETQRNKGNFPGRFSGRQFSNSRSEMNVSTLELGDSALYLCASSLQGPAYEQYFGPGTRLTVT.